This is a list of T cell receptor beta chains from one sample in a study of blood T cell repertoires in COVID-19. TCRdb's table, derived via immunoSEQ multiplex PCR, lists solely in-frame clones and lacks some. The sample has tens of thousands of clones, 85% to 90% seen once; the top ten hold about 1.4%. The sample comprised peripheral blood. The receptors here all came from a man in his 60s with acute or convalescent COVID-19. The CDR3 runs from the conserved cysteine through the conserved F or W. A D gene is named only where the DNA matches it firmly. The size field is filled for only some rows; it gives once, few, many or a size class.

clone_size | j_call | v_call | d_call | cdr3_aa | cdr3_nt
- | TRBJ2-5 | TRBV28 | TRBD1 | CASSPRTGLFQETQYF | TGTGCCAGCAGTCCGAGGACAGGGCTCTTTCAAGAGACCCAGTACTTC
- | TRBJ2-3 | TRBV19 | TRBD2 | CASLTTSGSTDTQYF | TGTGCCAGTCTGACGACTAGCGGAAGCACAGATACGCAGTATTTT
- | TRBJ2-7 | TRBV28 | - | CASSLGVSPTPYEQYF | TGTGCCAGCAGTTTGGGCGTCTCCCCAACCCCCTACGAGCAGTACTTC
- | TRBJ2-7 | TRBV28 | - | CASSFSPSSYEQYF | TGTGCCAGCAGTTTCTCGCCGAGCTCCTACGAGCAGTACTTC
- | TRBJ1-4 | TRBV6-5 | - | CASSYSGGTGIVLFF | TGTGCCAGCAGTTACTCTGGCGGTACGGGGATAGTACTGTTTTTT
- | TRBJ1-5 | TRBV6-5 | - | CASTIPTGNQPQHF | TGTGCCAGCACCATACCGACAGGTAACCAGCCCCAGCATTTT
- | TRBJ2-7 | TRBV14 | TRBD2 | CASSLSGRALSYEQYF | TGTGCCAGCAGCCTTAGCGGGAGGGCCCTCAGCTACGAGCAGTACTTC
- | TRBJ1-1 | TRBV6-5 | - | CASSSPGGDTEAFF | TGTGCCAGCAGTTCCCCGGGGGGGGACACTGAAGCTTTCTTT
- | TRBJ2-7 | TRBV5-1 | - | CASSYMSQIGEQYF | TGCGCCAGCAGCTATATGTCCCAAATCGGCGAGCAGTACTTC
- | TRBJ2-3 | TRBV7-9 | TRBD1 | CASSPIKGATKATDTQYF | TGTGCCAGCAGTCCAATCAAGGGGGCTACCAAAGCCACAGATACGCAGTATTTT
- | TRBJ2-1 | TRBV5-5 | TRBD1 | CASSTTGTGIGNEQFF | TGTGCCAGCAGCACAACCGGGACAGGGATTGGCAATGAGCAGTTCTTC
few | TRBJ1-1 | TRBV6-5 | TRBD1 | CATVGTGGTEAFF | TGTGCCACCGTTGGGACAGGGGGCACTGAAGCTTTCTTT
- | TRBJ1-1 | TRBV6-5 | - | CASSYFPGDGMTAFF | TGTGCCAGCAGTTACTTCCCGGGGGACGGAATGACAGCTTTCTTT
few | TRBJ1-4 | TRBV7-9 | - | CASSLSQATNEKLFF | TGTGCCAGCAGCTTATCACAGGCAACTAATGAAAAACTGTTTTTT
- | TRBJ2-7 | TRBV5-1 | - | CASKAGTYYEQYF | TGCGCCAGCAAGGCAGGGACTTACTACGAGCAGTACTTC